The entry below gives a single T cell receptor beta chain sequence along with its context. This sample is drawn from a study of blood T cell repertoires in COVID-19. For the study at large: The United States, Italy and Spain provided the acute and convalescent COVID-19 samples. T cells, B-cell-depleted T cells, or PBMCs provided the cDNA or gDNA that served as material.

Per germline, CDR1 SNHLY and CDR2 FYNNEI. Trimming shortened V by 4 bases and J by 0 bases, and 10 bases separated the two germline ends. The CDR3 consists of 14 residues. Original processing notes: It was from reference gene primer amplification that nucleated cell counts were estimated. Only in-frame clones appear in the TCRdb table, and some are missing; sequencing was by immunoSEQ multiplex PCR. Clone size and the V and J calls come from that table; the DNA yielded D and trimming. The sample gives 180,000 or so clones, 86% of which show up once; roughly 3.4% is in the top ten. The V gene is TRBV2, the J gene TRBJ2-7; a weak D match, TRBD1 (5 bases). This clonotype was sampled from a man in his 70s with acute or convalescent COVID-19. The sample was peripheral blood. CDR3 in amino acids: CASSGQGSSYEQYF. The CDR3 nucleotides read TGTGCCAGCAGTGGCCAGGGAAGCTCCTACGAGCAGTACTTC.